The present entry profiles one T cell receptor beta chain with its context. Its antigen is not identified. Looked up from germline, CDR1 is SGHRS and CDR2 is YFSETQ. After removal of 0 bases from V and 1 base from J, the junction contained 9 bases not matched to a gene. The CDR3 is 18 residues long. The data stem from a study of T cell responses to AZD1222 COVID-19 vaccine. Study outcomes and limitations: Clonal diversity was possibly underestimated, and the donors were mostly white British, with more females. The study reported that nearly half of spike-specific TCRs target unmutated variant regions.

The repertoire was sequenced with immunoSEQ multiplex PCR; TCRdb's copy has only in-frame clones and lacks some. The table has roughly 130,000 clones, about 93% seen once; the top ten hold under 7.5%. The chain employs TRBV5-1 and TRBJ2-4, with 8 bases aligning to TRBD1. This clonotype was obtained from an adult in good health. This specimen consisted of peripheral blood, obtained on day 0 of AZD1222 vaccination. The CDR3 sequence: CASSLGQGIGIAKNIQYF. The CDR3 DNA reads TGCGCCAGCAGCTTGGGACAGGGGATTGGGATCGCCAAAAACATTCAGTACTTC. Full variable domain (remainder filled in from reference TRBV5-1 and TRBJ2-4): KAGVTQTPRYLIKTRGQQVTLSCSPISGHRSVSWYQQTPGQGLQFLFEYFSETQRNKGNFPGRFSGRQFSNSRSEMNVSTLELGDSALYLCASSLGQGIGIAKNIQYFGAGTRLSVL.